The 27 T cell receptor beta chains listed next were all sequenced from one sample in a study of cytomegalovirus exposure and HLA in healthy donors. Primers included in the PCR were 60 Vbeta and 13 Jbeta primers. Measured with immunoSEQ multiplex PCR; TCRdb has only the in-frame clones, and not every one. The table records roughly 93,000 clones, roughly 70% of them present only once. Material: PBMCs. These receptors were obtained from a male donor in good health and CMV-seronegative.

V gene TRBV28 combines with J gene TRBJ1-1; D is ambiguous. The length of the CDR3 is 13 residues. V gave up 3 bases and J gave up 1 base, with 6 bases separating them. CDR1 is MDHEN, CDR2 SYDVKM, per germline. CDR3 nucleotide sequence: TGTGCCAGCAGTTTTGGGAGGAACACTGAAGCTTTCTTT. Translating it yields CASSFGRNTEAFF.

J is TRBJ2-1 and V is TRBV4-1; possible D gene TRBD2, 6 bases. The V and J ends lost 3 bases and 10 bases respectively, with 13 bases between them. The CDR3 runs 13 residues. Per the germline V gene, CDR1 is MGHRA and CDR2 is YSYEKL. The CDR3 reads CASSHSAGSEQFF. CDR3 nucleotides: TGCGCCAGCAGCCACAGCGCGGGATCGGAGCAGTTCTTC.

J is TRBJ2-7 and V is TRBV7-9; possible D gene TRBD2, 6 bases. CDR1 is SEHNR, CDR2 FQNEAQ, per germline (reference sequence). Trimming left V 5 bases short and J 2 bases short, with 13 bases between. The CDR3 covers 14 residues. The CDR3 coding sequence is TGTGCCAGCAGCGCCGGGGAGGATCCCTACGAGCAGTACTTC. Its protein product is CASSAGEDPYEQYF.

This CDR3 is CASKVRGNTEAFF. Written as DNA, the CDR3 is TGTGCCAGCAAAGTCAGGGGAAACACTGAAGCTTTCTTT. The chain links TRBV6-7 to TRBJ1-1; D is perhaps TRBD1 (6 bases). TRBV6-7 is sorted into the ORF group, with uncertain function. Trimming left V 7 bases short and J 2 bases short, with 11 bases between. The CDR3 spans 13 residues.

In regard to this clone: The junction and the germline gene differ at one end; a read error may be behind it. The chain joins TRBV7-9 to TRBJ1-2; D ambiguous. Germline V gives CDR1 SEHNR, CDR2 FQNEAQ (reference sequence). The length of the CDR3 is 17 residues. The CDR3 region is CSSSSNSGPEGVFGYTF. As DNA, the CDR3 is TGTTCCAGCAGCTCCAACTCCGGGCCCGAGGGTGTATTCGGCTACACCTTC.

V usage is TRBV5-1 and J usage is TRBJ2-2; 7 bases fit TRBD1. Per the germline V gene, CDR1 is SGHRS and CDR2 is YFSETQ. V dropped 4 bases and J dropped 5; count of bases not matched to a gene: 8. The CDR3 loop spans 15 amino acids. CDR3 nucleotide sequence: TGCGCCAGCAGCGTGACCGGGACAGAAACCGGGGAGCTGTTTTTT. Its translation is CASSVTGTETGELFF.

The chain joins TRBV7-7 to TRBJ2-7; weak D call: TRBD1 (6 bases). The CDR3 contains 13 residues. The V end was cut by 1 base, the J end by 7 bases, with 11 bases between. CDR1 and CDR2 from the germline V gene are SSHAT and FNYEAQ (reference sequence). CDR3 sequence reads: CASSLGPGVEQYF. The CDR3, as DNA: TGTGCCAGCAGCTTAGGTCCAGGGGTTGAGCAGTACTTC. The variable domain in full, completed from reference TRBV7-7 and TRBJ2-7, reads GAGVSQSPRYKVTKRGQDVTLRCDPISSHATLYWYQQALGQGPEFLTYFNYEAQPDKSGLPSDRFSAERPEGSISTLTIQRTEQRDSAMYRCASSLGPGVEQYFGPGTRLTVT.

As DNA, the CDR3 is TGTGCCAGCAGTAGGCCGACAGGGTCCGATAGCAATCAGCCCCAGCATTTT. Its protein is CASSRPTGSDSNQPQHF. V is TRBV28 and J is TRBJ1-5, with 7 bases that match TRBD1. Germline V CDR1 and CDR2: MDHEN, SYDVKM. After removal of 5 bases from V and 0 bases from J, the junction contained 10 bases not matched to a gene. The CDR3 is made up of 17 amino acids.

The chain combines TRBV7-9 with TRBJ2-7; D is ambiguous. There are 14 residues in the CDR3. Germline CDR1 SEHNR, CDR2 FQNEAQ (reference sequence). V was clipped by 3 bases and J by 7 bases, with 16 bases between them. In DNA form, the CDR3 reads TGTGCCAGCAGCTTTACCCGCTTAGAGCGTGAGCAGTACTTC. Its translation: CASSFTRLEREQYF.

The chain recombines TRBV28 with TRBJ2-1; a possible D gene is TRBD1 (7 bases). The CDR3 consists of 15 residues. V shed 6 bases and J shed 5 bases, with 17 bases lying between them. CDR1 and CDR2 from the germline V gene are MDHEN and SYDVKM. CDR3 loop: CASSLGGTVDNEQFF. The CDR3 bases are TGTGCCAGCAGCCTAGGGGGGACAGTTGACAATGAGCAGTTCTTC.

The genes are TRBV6-1 and TRBJ2-5, with D maybe TRBD2 (6 bases). Deletions cut 2 bases from V and 0 bases from J, with 10 bases between. Germline V gene data show CDR1 as MNHNS and CDR2 as SASEGT. CDR3 size: 15 residues. As DNA, the CDR3 is TGTGCCAGCAGTGAATTCTCGGGAGACCAAGAGACCCAGTACTTC. The encoded protein is CASSEFSGDQETQYF.

CDR3 residues: CASSLSSSLAASPRDTQYF. The DNA for the CDR3 is TGTGCCAGCAGTTTATCCAGCTCGCTAGCGGCCTCCCCCCGGGATACGCAGTATTTT. The chain joins TRBV27 to TRBJ2-3; 7 bases match TRBD2. The CDR3 extends over 19 amino acids. V was clipped by 0 bases and J by 6 bases; unmatched bases: 18. Germline CDR1 and CDR2: MNHEY and SMNVEV (reference sequence).

The gene calls are TRBV28 and TRBJ2-7; 12 bases align to TRBD2. Germline V gene data show CDR1 as MDHEN and CDR2 as SYDVKM. Germline trimming cut 3 bases from V and 6 bases from J; bases unmatched to any gene: 9. The CDR3 has 16 residues. Here the CDR3 DNA reads TGTGCCAGCAGTTTCACCGCACGACTAGCGGGAGCCGAGCAGTACTTC. It translates to CASSFTARLAGAEQYF.

The chain recombines TRBV6-5 with TRBJ2-3; TRBD2 matches at 8 bases. Per the germline V gene, CDR1 is MNHEY and CDR2 is SVGAGI. The CDR3 is 16 amino acids. The ends lost 1 base at V and 4 bases at J; junction bases unmatched: 7. CDR3 amino acids: CASSYFREGGPDTQYF. CDR3 nucleotides: TGTGCCAGCAGTTACTTTCGGGAGGGAGGCCCAGATACGCAGTATTTT.

This chain connects TRBV27 to TRBJ2-5; maybe TRBD1 (5 bases). The V end lost 4 bases, the J end lost 2 bases, and 14 bases lay between the germline ends. CDR3 length: 15 amino acids. CDR1 is MNHEY, CDR2 SMNVEV, per germline (reference sequence). CDR3 nucleotides: TGTGCCAGCAGTTCTCTCACAGGAATTCAAGAGACCCAGTACTTC. It specifies CASSSLTGIQETQYF.

This clone has a handful of counts. This rearrangement joins TRBV4-1 to TRBJ1-1; tentative D call: TRBD1 (5 bases). The CDR3 covers 14 residues. CDR1 is MGHRA, CDR2 YSYEKL, per germline. V was pared by 3 bases and J by 5 bases, with 13 bases between. This chain's CDR3 is CASSHTTVWTEAFF. In DNA, the CDR3 is TGCGCCAGCAGCCACACGACAGTATGGACTGAAGCTTTCTTT.

The chain employs TRBV6-4 and TRBJ2-3, with 14 bases lining up with TRBD2. This CDR3 spans 18 amino acids. Germline CDR1 reads MRHNA; CDR2 reads SNTAGT. Trimming cost V 11 bases and J 1 base; bases outside gene matches: 14. The CDR3 loop reads CARETGTSGRICTDTQYF. DNA of the CDR3: TGTGCCCGGGAAACCGGGACTAGCGGGAGAATATGCACAGATACGCAGTATTTT.

V and J are TRBV5-3 and TRBJ2-3; tentative D call: TRBD2 (5 bases). TRBV5-3 is labeled an ORF, and its function is uncertain. This CDR3 is 14 amino acids long. Trimming left V 1 base short and J 0 bases short, with 6 bases between. The DNA for the CDR3 is TGTGCCAGAAGCTTGCGGGGTAGCACAGATACGCAGTATTTT. Protein: CARSLRGSTDTQYF.

The chain joins TRBV4-2 to TRBJ2-1; D is perhaps TRBD2 (5 bases). This CDR3 spans 15 amino acids. Germline V lookup: CDR1 LGHNA, CDR2 YNFKEQ. Trimming shortened V by 1 base and J by 9 bases, and 16 bases separated the two germline ends. The CDR3 protein is CASSQGEGGPSEQFF. CDR3 DNA: TGTGCCAGCAGCCAAGGCGAAGGAGGCCCCAGTGAGCAGTTCTTC.

This sequence joins TRBV4-1 and TRBJ1-1, with TRBD1 identical over 7 bases. The CDR3 extends over 15 amino acids. V lost 6 bases and J lost 6; bases outside the gene matches: 13. Germline CDR1 reads MGHRA; CDR2 reads YSYEKL. CDR3 nucleotides: TGCGCCAGCAGTACTACAGGGGCCCCAGGCGCTGAAGCTTTCTTT. This codes for CASSTTGAPGAEAFF.

The V and J genes are TRBV11-2 and TRBJ2-7; the match to TRBD1 covers 11 bases. CDR1 and CDR2 (germline): SGHAT, FQNNGV. The junction had 7 bases not matched to a gene; V was cut back by 0 bases and J by 9 bases. This CDR3 comprises 15 residues. The DNA for the CDR3 is TGTGCCAGCAGCTTAGATCGAGGGACAGGGGGAGGGCAGTACTTC. Protein sequence: CASSLDRGTGGGQYF.

The chain recombines TRBV7-3 with TRBJ2-2; possible D gene TRBD2, 6 bases. CDR1 and CDR2 (germline): SGHTA, FQGTGA. This CDR3 contains 16 residues. Trimming left V 3 bases short and J 4 bases short, with 15 bases between. The CDR3: CASSLGWEVGTGELFF. CDR3 bases: TGTGCCAGCAGCTTGGGATGGGAGGTGGGCACCGGGGAGCTGTTTTTT.

V usage is TRBV28 and J usage is TRBJ1-2; no clear D gene. Trimming pared 5 bases from V and 8 bases from J, leaving 18 bases between. The CDR3 has 14 residues. CDR1 MDHEN and CDR2 SYDVKM come from the germline V gene. CDR3: CASSPLGSPSGYTF. CDR3 nucleotides: TGTGCCAGCAGTCCGTTAGGGAGCCCCTCCGGCTACACCTTC.

The V call is TRBV6-5, the J call TRBJ2-7; D uncertain. Germline CDR1 and CDR2: MNHEY and SVGAGI. With 4 bases removed from V and 1 base from J, the gap between germline ends came to 5 bases. The CDR3 runs to 12 residues. CDR3 loop: CASSSGSYEQYF. CDR3 nucleotides: TGTGCCAGCAGTTCCGGGTCCTACGAGCAGTACTTC.

The chain joins TRBV5-1 to TRBJ1-2, with D tentatively TRBD1 (5 bases). The germline V and J ends were trimmed by 5 bases and 4 bases, with 15 bases remaining between them. CDR3 length: 14 amino acids. Per germline, CDR1 SGHRS and CDR2 YFSETQ. CDR3 DNA sequence: TGCGCCAGCAGTGACAGAGAGTGGGGCTATGGCTACACCTTC. It yields the protein CASSDREWGYGYTF. Based on the CDR3 plus reference TRBV5-1 and TRBJ1-2, the full variable domain is KAGVTQTPRYLIKTRGQQVTLSCSPISGHRSVSWYQQTPGQGLQFLFEYFSETQRNKGNFPGRFSGRQFSNSRSEMNVSTLELGDSALYLCASSDREWGYGYTFGSGTRLTVV.

The chain recombines TRBV19 with TRBJ2-7, with TRBD2 as a possible D gene (5 bases). Trimming removed 8 bases from V and 6 bases from J, with 23 bases in between. The germline V gene has CDR1 LNHDA and CDR2 SQIVND (reference sequence). This CDR3 contains 15 residues. Here the CDR3 reads CASGQPGRWWVEQYF. The CDR3 DNA reads as TGTGCCAGTGGTCAGCCGGGAAGATGGTGGGTCGAGCAGTACTTC.

The chain uses TRBV11-2 and TRBJ2-1; the D gene is possibly TRBD2 (6 bases). The germline V gene encodes CDR1 SGHAT and CDR2 FQNNGV. Trimming left V 1 base short and J 10 bases short, with 11 bases between. The CDR3 sequence is 13 residues long. CDR3 nucleotides: TGTGCCAGCAGCTTAGTGGGGACTCGAGAGCAGTTCTTC. This sequence encodes CASSLVGTREQFF.